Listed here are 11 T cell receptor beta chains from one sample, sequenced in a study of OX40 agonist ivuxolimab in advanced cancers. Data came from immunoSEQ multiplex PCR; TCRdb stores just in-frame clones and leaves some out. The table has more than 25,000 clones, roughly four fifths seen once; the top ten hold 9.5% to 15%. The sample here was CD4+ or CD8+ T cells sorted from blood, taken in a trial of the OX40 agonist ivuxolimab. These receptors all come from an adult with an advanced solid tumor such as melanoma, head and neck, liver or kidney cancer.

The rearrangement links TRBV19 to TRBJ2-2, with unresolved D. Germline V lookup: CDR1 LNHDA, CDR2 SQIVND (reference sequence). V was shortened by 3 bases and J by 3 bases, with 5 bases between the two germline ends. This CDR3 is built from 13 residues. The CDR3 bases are TGTGCCAGTAGTATCACATACACCGGGGAGCTGTTTTTT. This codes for CASSITYTGELFF.

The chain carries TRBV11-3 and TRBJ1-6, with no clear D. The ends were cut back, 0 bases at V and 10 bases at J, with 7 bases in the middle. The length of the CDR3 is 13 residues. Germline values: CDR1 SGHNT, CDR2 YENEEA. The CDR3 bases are TGTGCCAGCAGCTTAGATGAGGGATCACCCCTCCACTTT. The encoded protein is CASSLDEGSPLHF.

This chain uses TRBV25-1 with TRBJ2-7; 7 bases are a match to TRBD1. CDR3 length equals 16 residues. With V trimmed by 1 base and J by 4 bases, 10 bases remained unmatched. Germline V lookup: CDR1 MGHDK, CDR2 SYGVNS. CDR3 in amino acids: CASSELGSARGYEQYF. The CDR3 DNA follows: TGTGCCAGCAGTGAATTAGGGAGCGCCAGGGGGTACGAGCAGTACTTC.

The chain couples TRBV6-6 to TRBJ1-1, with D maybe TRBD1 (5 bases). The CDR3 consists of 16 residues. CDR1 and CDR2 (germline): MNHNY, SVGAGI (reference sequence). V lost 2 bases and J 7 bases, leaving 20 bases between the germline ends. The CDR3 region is CASSYGAGKSEDEAFF. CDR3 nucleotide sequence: TGTGCCAGCAGTTACGGGGCAGGGAAATCTGAGGATGAAGCTTTCTTT.

CDR3 nucleotide sequence: TGTGCCAGCAGTGAAAAAGCAGGGGGCGAGGTCCACACCTTC. Its translation is CASSEKAGGEVHTF. The chain carries TRBV2 and TRBJ1-2, with TRBD1 matching over 8 bases. CDR1 and CDR2 (germline): SNHLY, FYNNEI. V lost 2 bases and J lost 12; bases outside the gene matches: 11. There are 14 residues in the CDR3.

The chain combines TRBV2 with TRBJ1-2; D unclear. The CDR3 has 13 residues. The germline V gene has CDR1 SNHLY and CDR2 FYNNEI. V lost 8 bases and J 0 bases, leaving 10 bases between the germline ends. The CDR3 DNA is TGTGCCAGCGGGATCAGAGCTAACTATGGCTACACCTTC. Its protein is CASGIRANYGYTF.

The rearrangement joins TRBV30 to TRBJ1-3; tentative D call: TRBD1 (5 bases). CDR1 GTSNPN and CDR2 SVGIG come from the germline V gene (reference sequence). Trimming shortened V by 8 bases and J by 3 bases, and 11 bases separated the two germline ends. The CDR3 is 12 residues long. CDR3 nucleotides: TGTGCCCTCGGGACTCTTGGAAACACCATATATTTT. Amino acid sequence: CALGTLGNTIYF.

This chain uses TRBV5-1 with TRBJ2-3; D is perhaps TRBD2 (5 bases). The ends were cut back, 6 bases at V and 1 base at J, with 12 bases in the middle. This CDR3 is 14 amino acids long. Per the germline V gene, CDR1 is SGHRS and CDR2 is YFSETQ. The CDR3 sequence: CASIRGSGTDTQYF. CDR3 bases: TGCGCCAGCATCCGGGGATCCGGCACAGATACGCAGTATTTT.

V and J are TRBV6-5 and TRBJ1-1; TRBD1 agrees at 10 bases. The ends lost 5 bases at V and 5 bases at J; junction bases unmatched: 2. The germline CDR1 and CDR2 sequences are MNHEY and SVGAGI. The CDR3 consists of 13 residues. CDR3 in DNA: TGTGCCAGCAGTCCGGACAGGGGGACTGAAGCTTTCTTT. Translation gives CASSPDRGTEAFF.

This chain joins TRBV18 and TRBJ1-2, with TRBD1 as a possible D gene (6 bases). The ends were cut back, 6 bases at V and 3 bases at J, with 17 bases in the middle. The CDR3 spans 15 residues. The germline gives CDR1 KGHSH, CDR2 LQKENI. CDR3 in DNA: TGTGCCAGCTCCCGCGTCTGGACAGCGGACTATGGCTACACCTTC. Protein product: CASSRVWTADYGYTF.

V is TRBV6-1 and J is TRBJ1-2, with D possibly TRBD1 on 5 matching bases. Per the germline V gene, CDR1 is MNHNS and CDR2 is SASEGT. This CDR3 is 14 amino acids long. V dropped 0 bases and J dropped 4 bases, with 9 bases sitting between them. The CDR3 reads CASSEAYGGYGYTF. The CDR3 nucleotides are TGTGCCAGCAGTGAAGCTTACGGGGGCTATGGCTACACCTTC.